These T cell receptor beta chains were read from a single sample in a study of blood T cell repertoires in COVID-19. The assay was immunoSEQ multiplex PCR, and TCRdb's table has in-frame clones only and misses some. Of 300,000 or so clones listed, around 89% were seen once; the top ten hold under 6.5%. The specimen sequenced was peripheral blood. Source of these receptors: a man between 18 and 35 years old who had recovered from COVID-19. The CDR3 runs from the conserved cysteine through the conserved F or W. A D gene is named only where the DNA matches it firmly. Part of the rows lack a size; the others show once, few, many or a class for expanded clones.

CASSIEGQLEGYTF	TGTGCCAGTAGTATAGAGGGGCAGCTAGAGGGCTACACCTTC	-	14	-	TRBV19	TRBJ1-2
CASSEMSGIGGYTF	TGTGCCAGCAGTGAAATGAGCGGGATTGGGGGCTACACCTTC	-	14	few	TRBV25-1	TRBJ1-2
CASSPQGTYNEQFF	TGTGCCAGCAGCCCCCAGGGTACGTACAATGAGCAGTTCTTC	-	14	-	TRBV9	TRBJ2-1
CASSQASGRAYEQYF	TGTGCCAGCAGCCAAGCTAGCGGGAGGGCCTACGAGCAGTACTTC	TRBD2	15	once	TRBV14	TRBJ2-7
CASSQELSQLHDGQYF	TGCGCCAGCAGCCAAGAATTGAGCCAACTCCATGATGGCCAGTACTTC	-	16	once	TRBV4-1	TRBJ2-5
CASENFQLDGTQYF	TGTGCCAGCGAGAATTTTCAACTCGATGGGACCCAGTACTTC	-	14	-	TRBV7-9	TRBJ2-5
CASSYSIDRVTEAFF	TGTGCCAGCAGTTACTCGATTGACAGGGTTACTGAAGCTTTCTTT	TRBD1	15	-	TRBV6-2/TRBV6-3	TRBJ1-1
CASSLTGGSGVPKEQFF	TGTGCCAGCAGCTTAACGGGGGGTAGCGGGGTCCCGAAGGAGCAGTTCTTC	TRBD2	17	-	TRBV7-3	TRBJ2-1
CASSPQGVNYGYTF	TGTGCCAGCAGTCCACAGGGGGTGAACTATGGCTACACCTTC	TRBD1	14	-	TRBV6-2/TRBV6-3	TRBJ1-2
CSVEERWSTEAFF	TGCAGCGTTGAAGAGCGGTGGAGCACTGAAGCTTTCTTT	-	13	-	TRBV29-1	TRBJ1-1
CASSEAGANSPLHF	TGCGCCAGCAGTGAGGCAGGGGCGAATTCACCCCTCCACTTT	-	14	-	TRBV10-2	TRBJ1-6
CASSEYGTGVTEAFF	TGTGCCAGCAGTGAATACGGGACAGGGGTCACTGAAGCTTTCTTT	TRBD1	15	-	TRBV6-1	TRBJ1-1
CASSFGGTGPTGANVLTF	TGCGCCAGCAGTTTCGGGGGGACAGGGCCGACTGGGGCCAACGTCCTGACTTTC	TRBD1	18	-	TRBV5-1	TRBJ2-6
CASSPTVPTNEKLFF	TGCGCCAGCAGCCCGACAGTCCCAACTAATGAAAAACTGTTTTTT	-	15	-	TRBV5-1	TRBJ1-4
CASSLLAGVRNEQFF	TGTGCCAGCAGCTTATTAGCGGGAGTGAGGAATGAGCAGTTCTTC	TRBD2	15	-	TRBV7-3	TRBJ2-1
CASKPPIGGQGASNTEAFF	TGTGCCAGCAAACCACCAATCGGGGGACAGGGGGCTTCGAACACTGAAGCTTTCTTT	TRBD1	19	-	TRBV28	TRBJ1-1
CASSPGQGAKLFF	TGTGCCAGCTCACCGGGACAGGGGGCAAAACTGTTTTTT	TRBD1	13	-	TRBV18	TRBJ1-4
CASSLDYGGGTDNEQFF	TGCGCCAGCAGCTTGGATTATGGCGGAGGGACCGACAATGAGCAGTTCTTC	-	17	-	TRBV5-1	TRBJ2-1
CASSYLSGPAQETQYF	TGTGCCAGCAGTTACCTTAGCGGCCCAGCTCAAGAGACCCAGTACTTC	-	16	-	TRBV6-2/TRBV6-3	TRBJ2-5
CASSPRENTEAFF	TGTGCCAGCTCCCCCCGGGAGAACACTGAAGCTTTCTTT	-	13	-	TRBV11-3	TRBJ1-1
CSVPGQGAVNNEQFF	TGCAGCGTCCCGGGACAGGGGGCGGTTAACAATGAGCAGTTCTTC	TRBD1	15	-	TRBV29-1	TRBJ2-1
CASSTGGYQPQHF	TGTGCCAGCAGTACCGGGGGGTATCAGCCCCAGCATTTT	-	13	few	TRBV6-5	TRBJ1-5
CASRGQFNQPQHF	TGTGCCAGCAGGGGACAGTTCAATCAGCCCCAGCATTTT	TRBD1	13	-	TRBV12-3/TRBV12-4	TRBJ1-5
CAIREAAQQGVRERSYEQYF	TGTGCCATCAGGGAGGCGGCTCAACAGGGAGTCAGAGAGCGGTCCTACGAGCAGTACTTC	-	20	-	TRBV10-3	TRBJ2-7
CASSLGQDTDTQYF	TGTGCCAGCAGTCTTGGACAGGACACAGATACGCAGTATTTT	TRBD1	14	-	TRBV27	TRBJ2-3
CASSESRDRALPKNIQYF	TGCGCCAGCAGTGAGTCCCGGGACAGGGCTCTTCCCAAAAACATTCAGTACTTC	TRBD1	18	once	TRBV10-2	TRBJ2-4
CASSQSRGLYGYTF	TGTGCCAGCTCACAGAGCAGGGGGCTCTATGGCTACACCTTC	TRBD1	14	once	TRBV18	TRBJ1-2
CASSWTLTDTQYF	TGCGCCAGCAGCTGGACACTGACAGATACGCAGTATTTT	-	13	-	TRBV5-1	TRBJ2-3
CASSVVGGGGTEAFF	TGTGCCAGCAGCGTAGTCGGAGGGGGAGGGACTGAAGCTTTCTTT	-	15	few	TRBV9	TRBJ1-1
CASNPTGFYGYTF	TGTGCCAGCAATCCGACAGGGTTCTATGGCTACACCTTC	TRBD1	13	-	TRBV2	TRBJ1-2
CATSRGADTQYF	TGTGCCACCAGCAGGGGCGCAGATACGCAGTATTTT	-	12	few	TRBV24-1	TRBJ2-3
CASSLEGNSPLHF	TGTGCCAGCAGCTTAGAGGGGAATTCACCCCTCCACTTT	-	13	-	TRBV7-9	TRBJ1-6
CASSPQGKGKLFF	TGTGCCAGCAGTCCACAGGGGAAGGGAAAACTGTTTTTT	TRBD1	13	-	TRBV6-6	TRBJ1-4
CASSVGGPDTQYF	TGTGCCAGCAGCGTAGGGGGGCCAGATACGCAGTATTTT	-	13	-	TRBV9	TRBJ2-3
CASSAGTGWTGELFF	TGTGCCAGCAGCGCCGGGACAGGGTGGACCGGGGAGCTGTTTTTT	TRBD1	15	-	TRBV9	TRBJ2-2
CASSTGWTGELFF	TGCGCCAGCAGTACAGGGTGGACCGGGGAGCTGTTTTTT	-	13	-	TRBV10-2	TRBJ2-2
CASRLGQGNQPQHF	TGTGCCAGCAGGCTGGGACAGGGAAATCAGCCCCAGCATTTT	TRBD1	14	-	TRBV2	TRBJ1-5
CASSEEGKVYEQYF	TGTGCCAGCAGTGAGGAGGGCAAAGTCTACGAGCAGTACTTC	-	14	-	TRBV6-1	TRBJ2-7
CASSSLQGARTEAFF	TGTGCCAGCTCAAGCCTCCAGGGGGCGCGCACTGAAGCTTTCTTT	TRBD1	15	-	TRBV18	TRBJ1-1
CASSQDGVNYNEQFF	TGTGCCAGCAGCCAAGATGGAGTCAATTACAATGAGCAGTTCTTC	-	15	-	TRBV14	TRBJ2-1
CASSYSPIGTLVLGTEAFF	TGTGCCAGCAGTTACTCCCCAATCGGGACTCTGGTCTTAGGCACTGAAGCTTTCTTT	-	19	-	TRBV6-2/TRBV6-3	TRBJ1-1
CASSLDWSINNEQFF	TGTGCCAGCAGCTTAGACTGGTCAATTAACAATGAGCAGTTCTTC	-	15	-	TRBV7-6	TRBJ2-1
CASSVAAGGSPSSYNEQFF	TGTGCCAGCAGCGTAGCGGCGGGGGGCTCCCCTAGCTCCTACAATGAGCAGTTCTTC	TRBD2	19	-	TRBV9	TRBJ2-1
CASSAGMDIYEQYF	TGTGCCAGCAGCGCTGGCATGGACATCTACGAGCAGTACTTC	-	14	-	TRBV9	TRBJ2-7
CASSEGPPQGKRNQPQHF	TGTGCCAGCAGTGAGGGGCCCCCGCAGGGTAAACGCAATCAGCCCCAGCATTTT	-	18	-	TRBV2	TRBJ1-5
CASSRTGEGQPQHF	TGTGCCAGCAGCCGAACAGGGGAAGGTCAGCCCCAGCATTTT	TRBD1	14	-	TRBV4-2	TRBJ1-5
CASRGGQGERGYTF	TGTGCCAGCAGGGGAGGACAGGGAGAACGTGGCTACACCTTC	TRBD1	14	-	TRBV9	TRBJ1-2
CASSPGTAGWSPTEAFF	TGTGCCAGCAGTCCGGGGACAGCGGGCTGGTCCCCCACTGAAGCTTTCTTT	TRBD1	17	-	TRBV6-6	TRBJ1-1
CASRYGGTGGETQYF	TGTGCCAGCAGATACGGGGGAACGGGGGGAGAGACCCAGTACTTC	TRBD2	15	-	TRBV6-5	TRBJ2-5
CASPAGGGTQYF	TGTGCCAGCCCAGCGGGAGGAGGGACCCAGTACTTC	TRBD2	12	-	TRBV6-5	TRBJ2-5
CASSVARTGDEKLFF	TGTGCCAGCAGCGTAGCGCGTACAGGGGATGAAAAACTGTTTTTT	TRBD1	15	-	TRBV9	TRBJ1-4
CASTGQGARSPLHF	TGTGCCAGCACGGGACAGGGGGCGAGGTCACCCCTCCACTTT	TRBD1	14	few	TRBV6-5	TRBJ1-6
CASSPSPSPTDTQYF	TGTGCCAGCAGCCCTTCCCCCTCCCCCACAGATACGCAGTATTTT	-	15	-	TRBV7-3	TRBJ2-3